This is a list of T cell receptor beta chains from one sample in a study of Ad26.COV2.S vaccination and SARS-CoV-2 variants. Method: immunoSEQ multiplex PCR; TCRdb's copy keeps in-frame clones and lacks some. The profile shows around 300,000 clones, 90% of them singletons. The starting material was peripheral blood, obtained in a trial of Ad26.COV2.S vaccine versus placebo. Source of these receptors: a person aged 18-65 years who received the Ad26.COV2.S COVID-19 vaccine or a placebo. CDR3s include the opening cysteine and the closing phenylalanine or tryptophan. A D gene is named only where the DNA matches it firmly. Clone size is stated in some rows and not others, as once, few, many or a class when expanded.

clone_size: -
v_call: TRBV4-1
d_call: TRBD2
j_call: TRBJ2-1
cdr3_nt: TGCGCCAGCAGCCAAAGCCCCCTTGGGAGCGGGGGGGAAAACTACAATGAGCAGTTCTTC
cdr3_aa: CASSQSPLGSGGENYNEQFF

clone_size: -
v_call: TRBV4-3
d_call: TRBD2
j_call: TRBJ2-1
cdr3_nt: TGCGCCAGCACCAGTGGGGAGGGGTTAGATGAGCAGTTCTTC
cdr3_aa: CASTSGEGLDEQFF

clone_size: many
v_call: TRBV7-3
d_call: TRBD2
j_call: TRBJ2-3
cdr3_nt: TGTGCCAGCAGCCCCGGACTAGCGAGGGAGGTCGGGGCAGATACGCAGTATTTT
cdr3_aa: CASSPGLAREVGADTQYF

clone_size: -
v_call: TRBV6-5
d_call: -
j_call: TRBJ2-7
cdr3_nt: TGTGCCAGTGAAAGGGGACTGCCAATGGACGAGCAGTACTTC
cdr3_aa: CASERGLPMDEQYF

clone_size: -
v_call: TRBV29-1
d_call: -
j_call: TRBJ1-1
cdr3_nt: TGCAGCGTTATCGGTCGGAGAATGAACACTGAAGCTTTCTTT
cdr3_aa: CSVIGRRMNTEAFF

clone_size: -
v_call: TRBV5-6
d_call: TRBD1
j_call: TRBJ1-1
cdr3_nt: TGTGCCAGCAGCCGGCCATACAGGGGAAAAACTGAAGCTTTCTTT
cdr3_aa: CASSRPYRGKTEAFF

clone_size: -
v_call: TRBV9
d_call: TRBD2
j_call: TRBJ2-1
cdr3_nt: TGTGCCAGCAGCGCTAGCGGGAGTCTCAATGAGCAGTTCTTC
cdr3_aa: CASSASGSLNEQFF

clone_size: -
v_call: TRBV19
d_call: -
j_call: TRBJ1-3
cdr3_nt: TGTGCCAGTAGCACCTTATTAGACACTTTTGGAAACACCATATATTTT
cdr3_aa: CASSTLLDTFGNTIYF

clone_size: -
v_call: TRBV7-9
d_call: -
j_call: TRBJ1-6
cdr3_nt: TGTGCCAGCAGCTTATCGAGGACAGAGAATTCACCCCTCCACTTT
cdr3_aa: CASSLSRTENSPLHF

clone_size: -
v_call: TRBV5-4
d_call: -
j_call: TRBJ2-7
cdr3_nt: TGTGCCAGCAGCTTAGGGCAAGACTTCTACGAGCAGTACTTC
cdr3_aa: CASSLGQDFYEQYF

clone_size: -
v_call: TRBV7-2
d_call: TRBD1
j_call: TRBJ2-2
cdr3_nt: TGTGCCAGCAGCTTAGTGGCGACAGGGGGCACCGGGGAGCTGTTTTTT
cdr3_aa: CASSLVATGGTGELFF

clone_size: -
v_call: TRBV21-1
d_call: -
j_call: TRBJ1-1
cdr3_nt: TGTGCCAGCAGCAAAAGGTCTCCTGGAGCTTTCTTT
cdr3_aa: CASSKRSPGAFF

clone_size: -
v_call: TRBV6-2/TRBV6-3
d_call: -
j_call: TRBJ2-7
cdr3_nt: TGTGCCAGCAGCCGCGGATCGGAATCCTACGAGCAGTACTTC
cdr3_aa: CASSRGSESYEQYF

clone_size: -
v_call: TRBV18
d_call: -
j_call: TRBJ1-1
cdr3_nt: TGTGCCAGCTCACCCAAGGGGAGTAACACTGAAGCTTTCTTT
cdr3_aa: CASSPKGSNTEAFF

clone_size: -
v_call: TRBV6-6
d_call: TRBD1
j_call: TRBJ1-6
cdr3_nt: TGTGCCAGCAGTTACGACAGGGCCTATAATTCACCCCTCCACTTT
cdr3_aa: CASSYDRAYNSPLHF

clone_size: -
v_call: TRBV6-6
d_call: -
j_call: TRBJ1-1
cdr3_nt: TGTGCCAGCAGTCAAAGACAGATTAACACTGAAGCTTTCTTT
cdr3_aa: CASSQRQINTEAFF

clone_size: -
v_call: TRBV6-6
d_call: -
j_call: TRBJ1-2
cdr3_nt: TGTGCCAGCAGCCAAACTGGGGACTATGGCTACACCTTC
cdr3_aa: CASSQTGDYGYTF

clone_size: -
v_call: TRBV3-1/TRBV3-2
d_call: TRBD1
j_call: TRBJ2-5
cdr3_nt: TGTGCCAGCAGCCAGGGACAGGGGCAAGAGACCCAGTACTTC
cdr3_aa: CASSQGQGQETQYF

clone_size: once
v_call: TRBV14
d_call: -
j_call: TRBJ2-3
cdr3_nt: TGTGCCAGCAAGCAGGCGGCTAGCACAGATACGCAGTATTTT
cdr3_aa: CASKQAASTDTQYF

clone_size: -
v_call: TRBV11-2
d_call: TRBD1
j_call: TRBJ1-2
cdr3_nt: TGTGCCAGCAGGCCCTCCGGGACAGGGGGTCGGGATGGCTACACCTTC
cdr3_aa: CASRPSGTGGRDGYTF

clone_size: -
v_call: TRBV7-8
d_call: -
j_call: TRBJ1-2
cdr3_nt: TGTGCCAGCAGCCTAATACGGAGCAAACCCTCCTATGGCTACACCTTC
cdr3_aa: CASSLIRSKPSYGYTF

clone_size: -
v_call: TRBV7-6
d_call: -
j_call: TRBJ2-5
cdr3_nt: TGTGCCAGCAGCTTACGAGAAGCAGGGTACCAAGAGACCCAGTACTTC
cdr3_aa: CASSLREAGYQETQYF

clone_size: -
v_call: TRBV2
d_call: TRBD1
j_call: TRBJ1-1
cdr3_nt: TGTGCCAGCAGTCGGGACAGGGCGAACACTGAAGCTTTCTTT
cdr3_aa: CASSRDRANTEAFF

clone_size: -
v_call: TRBV11-3
d_call: -
j_call: TRBJ1-2
cdr3_nt: TGTGCCAGCAGCTTAGATACCTTGGCAGGGGACTATGGCTACACCTTC
cdr3_aa: CASSLDTLAGDYGYTF

clone_size: -
v_call: TRBV6-5
d_call: -
j_call: TRBJ1-2
cdr3_nt: TGTGCCAGCAGAGACATTCGCTATGGCTACACCTTC
cdr3_aa: CASRDIRYGYTF

clone_size: -
v_call: TRBV6-5
d_call: TRBD1
j_call: TRBJ1-2
cdr3_nt: TGTGCCAGCAGTCCCGGGACAGGGGAAGGTGGCTACACCTTC
cdr3_aa: CASSPGTGEGGYTF

clone_size: -
v_call: TRBV7-2
d_call: TRBD2
j_call: TRBJ2-7
cdr3_nt: TGTGCCAGCAGCTTAGGTGGGGAGGGCTGGGCCTACGAGCAGTACTTC
cdr3_aa: CASSLGGEGWAYEQYF

clone_size: -
v_call: TRBV19
d_call: -
j_call: TRBJ2-5
cdr3_nt: TGTGCCAGTAGTAGAGAAGGGAGAGAGACCCAGTACTTC
cdr3_aa: CASSREGRETQYF

clone_size: -
v_call: TRBV18
d_call: -
j_call: TRBJ2-1
cdr3_nt: TGTGCCAGCTCTCCGAGGACAGCCTACAATGAGCAGTTCTTC
cdr3_aa: CASSPRTAYNEQFF

clone_size: -
v_call: TRBV5-4
d_call: TRBD2
j_call: TRBJ2-1
cdr3_nt: TGTGCCAGCAGCTTGCCCAGCGGGAACTACAATGAGCAGTTCTTC
cdr3_aa: CASSLPSGNYNEQFF

clone_size: few
v_call: TRBV19
d_call: -
j_call: TRBJ2-1
cdr3_nt: TGTGCCAGTAGCGGGGGCAATGAGCAGTTCTTC
cdr3_aa: CASSGGNEQFF

clone_size: -
v_call: TRBV11-2
d_call: TRBD2
j_call: TRBJ2-3
cdr3_nt: TGTGCCAGCAGCCCGCCGGGAGGGGTTCCCACAGATACGCAGTATTTT
cdr3_aa: CASSPPGGVPTDTQYF

clone_size: -
v_call: TRBV6-5
d_call: TRBD1
j_call: TRBJ2-1
cdr3_nt: TGTGCCAGCATCCCGGACAGGGGGCTCGCTGGAGAGCAGTTCTTC
cdr3_aa: CASIPDRGLAGEQFF

clone_size: -
v_call: TRBV4-1
d_call: -
j_call: TRBJ2-7
cdr3_nt: TGCGCCAGCTCTATTAAACAGGGCTACGAGCAGTACTTC
cdr3_aa: CASSIKQGYEQYF

clone_size: -
v_call: TRBV5-4
d_call: TRBD1
j_call: TRBJ1-1
cdr3_nt: TGTGCCAGCAGCGACCAGACAGGGGGCGTTACTGAAGCTTTCTTT
cdr3_aa: CASSDQTGGVTEAFF

clone_size: -
v_call: TRBV19
d_call: TRBD1
j_call: TRBJ1-5
cdr3_nt: TGTGCCAGTAGCGGGACAGGGAGTATGCGGCCCCAGCATTTT
cdr3_aa: CASSGTGSMRPQHF

clone_size: -
v_call: TRBV29-1
d_call: -
j_call: TRBJ1-1
cdr3_nt: TGCAGCGTTGAGGGTCTGCAGCCTGAAGCTTTCTTT
cdr3_aa: CSVEGLQPEAFF

clone_size: -
v_call: TRBV6-5
d_call: -
j_call: TRBJ2-2
cdr3_nt: TGTGCCAGCAGCCCACACAGGACCGGGGAGCTGTTTTTT
cdr3_aa: CASSPHRTGELFF

clone_size: -
v_call: TRBV18
d_call: -
j_call: TRBJ2-1
cdr3_nt: TGTGCCAGCTCACCACTGGCCGCTAGCTCCTACAATGAGCAGTTCTTC
cdr3_aa: CASSPLAASSYNEQFF

clone_size: -
v_call: TRBV4-1
d_call: -
j_call: TRBJ1-2
cdr3_nt: TGCGCCAGCAGCCAAGGAGGTGGCTACACCTTC
cdr3_aa: CASSQGGGYTF

clone_size: -
v_call: TRBV7-2
d_call: -
j_call: TRBJ1-2
cdr3_nt: TGTGCCAGCAGCTCTCAGGGTACCTATGGCTACACCTTC
cdr3_aa: CASSSQGTYGYTF

clone_size: -
v_call: TRBV7-9
d_call: TRBD1
j_call: TRBJ2-5
cdr3_nt: TGTGCCAGCAGCTTCGCCCTTCGACAGGGGTTGCAGACCCAGTACTTC
cdr3_aa: CASSFALRQGLQTQYF

clone_size: -
v_call: TRBV4-3
d_call: TRBD1
j_call: TRBJ1-4
cdr3_nt: TGCGCCAGCAGCCAAGAGGGGACAGGGAGGGTGGAACTGTTTTTT
cdr3_aa: CASSQEGTGRVELFF

clone_size: -
v_call: TRBV7-9
d_call: TRBD2
j_call: TRBJ2-5
cdr3_nt: TGTGCCAGCAGCTTAGAGCCGGGACTAGCTCTTCCTCCCTGGGAGACCCAGTACTTC
cdr3_aa: CASSLEPGLALPPWETQYF

clone_size: -
v_call: TRBV3-1/TRBV3-2
d_call: -
j_call: TRBJ2-3
cdr3_nt: TGTGCCAGCAGCCAAGTCAATACGCAGTATTTT
cdr3_aa: CASSQVNTQYF

clone_size: -
v_call: TRBV18
d_call: -
j_call: TRBJ1-3
cdr3_nt: TGTGCCAGCTCACCACCCAACCCGCTCGGGGCTGGAAACACCATATATTTT
cdr3_aa: CASSPPNPLGAGNTIYF

clone_size: few
v_call: TRBV28
d_call: -
j_call: TRBJ1-5
cdr3_nt: TGTGCCAGCAGTTTGGTCTCCGGGGGATTTGATCAGCCCCAGCATTTT
cdr3_aa: CASSLVSGGFDQPQHF

clone_size: -
v_call: TRBV6-1
d_call: TRBD1
j_call: TRBJ1-1
cdr3_nt: TGTGCCAGCAGTGACCCCCTTACAGGGGGCAGGGTGAACACTGAAGCTTTCTTT
cdr3_aa: CASSDPLTGGRVNTEAFF

clone_size: -
v_call: TRBV2
d_call: -
j_call: TRBJ1-2
cdr3_nt: TGTGCCAGCAGTTACTCGAAGGGGGGTGGCTACACCTTC
cdr3_aa: CASSYSKGGGYTF

clone_size: -
v_call: TRBV11-2
d_call: TRBD1
j_call: TRBJ1-2
cdr3_nt: TGTGCCAGCAGCCAAGGGACAGGGAACTATGGCTACACCTTC
cdr3_aa: CASSQGTGNYGYTF

clone_size: few
v_call: TRBV6-6
d_call: -
j_call: TRBJ1-4
cdr3_nt: TGTGCCAGCACTCGGTTAGGCGGTAGCGGGGAAGTATCCGAAAAACTGTTTTTT
cdr3_aa: CASTRLGGSGEVSEKLFF